A selection of T cell receptor beta chains follows, all from one sample in a study of T cell responses to AZD1222 COVID-19 vaccine. The table came from immunoSEQ multiplex PCR; TCRdb's copy has only in-frame clones and leaves some out. This sample carries some 140,000 clones, approximately 85% of them seen once, and the ten largest clones take about 7.9%. Sequenced here: peripheral blood, sampled 28 days after the second dose of the MenACWY control vaccine. The origin of the receptors is an adult who received the MenACWY meningococcal vaccine as a control. CDR3s include the opening cysteine and the closing phenylalanine or tryptophan.

CASSAKSVSTDTQYF | TRBV6-5
CASMGARGPQHF | TRBV2
CASSSGGPSGTEAFF | TRBV28
CASSSAPVAYEQYF | TRBV6-5
CASRPRTGHGYTF | TRBV28
CASSQDQAVPSYEQYF | TRBV3-1/TRBV3-2
CSVAGGGGTEAFF | TRBV29-1
CASRVAGGVHTEAFF | TRBV2
CASSPRTRQGQYF | TRBV11-3
CASSLAGGQGYGYTF | TRBV5-1
CASSSRGQETQYF | TRBV12-3/TRBV12-4
CASSGLAVFKDNEQFF | TRBV2
CAWNRGVNGYTF | TRBV30
CASSHTGGNEQFF | TRBV6-6
CATSVTSGKGNEQFF | TRBV24-1
CASSPTGGFGDTQYF | TRBV6-4
CATSRDLPDRGQLNSPLHF | TRBV15
CASTPSGGAFETQYF | TRBV19
CASSQGLLSTDTQYF | TRBV4-2
CASSIWTASSGANVLTF | TRBV19
CASSLSRTGHTEAFF | TRBV3-1/TRBV3-2
CASSVAGVEAFF | TRBV9
CASSPDRGLVTEAFF | TRBV3-1/TRBV3-2
CASSLAPSQAFF | TRBV28
CASSLLWDATEQYF | TRBV28
CASSRTNNEQYF | TRBV3-1/TRBV3-2
CASRPNEGSDQPQHF | TRBV19
CASSLPRGGTWSDSPLHF | TRBV11-2
CASQRVTSYEQYF | TRBV6-6
CASSLEGGGNQPQHF | TRBV28
CASSLGLSNQPQHF | TRBV5-6
CASSRSGIKQFF | TRBV5-4
CASGRGVEAFF | TRBV2
CASSPILGESPLHF | TRBV11-2
CASSQGRDSPLHF | TRBV3-1/TRBV3-2
CASSLADSSNQPQHF | TRBV5-5